This T cell receptor (beta chain) was captured by sequencing in a study of vaccination and CD4 T cells after COVID-19. The Oncomine TCR Beta short-read assay sequenced DNA from cultured CD4+ T cells. Via MiXCR, TCRdb re-called the PCR reads, giving one row per CDR3 protein. This sample yields about 18,000 distinct CDR3 sequences, of which about 38% are seen a single time; over 10% belongs to the top ten. Treatment indicated: approximately 9-day PBMC culture with coronavirus spike peptide pools or control peptides (ViraFEST assay). This CDR3 is 15 amino acids long. Germline V gene lookup returns CDR1 LGHNA and CDR2 YSLEER. This clonotype is a singleton in its sample. What it binds is unknown. A junction end diverges from the germline sequence, so it may reflect a read error.

The clonotype comes from a human donor who had recovered from COVID-19. The J gene is TRBJ1-4, the V gene TRBV4-3; TRBD1 is a possible D gene (6 bases). The sample taken for sequencing was CD4+ T cells from blood, cultured in vitro. This CDR3 is CASSQGDRSNEKLFF. The CDR3 DNA reads TGCGCCAGTAGCCAGGGAGACAGGTCTAATGAAAAACTGTTTTTT.